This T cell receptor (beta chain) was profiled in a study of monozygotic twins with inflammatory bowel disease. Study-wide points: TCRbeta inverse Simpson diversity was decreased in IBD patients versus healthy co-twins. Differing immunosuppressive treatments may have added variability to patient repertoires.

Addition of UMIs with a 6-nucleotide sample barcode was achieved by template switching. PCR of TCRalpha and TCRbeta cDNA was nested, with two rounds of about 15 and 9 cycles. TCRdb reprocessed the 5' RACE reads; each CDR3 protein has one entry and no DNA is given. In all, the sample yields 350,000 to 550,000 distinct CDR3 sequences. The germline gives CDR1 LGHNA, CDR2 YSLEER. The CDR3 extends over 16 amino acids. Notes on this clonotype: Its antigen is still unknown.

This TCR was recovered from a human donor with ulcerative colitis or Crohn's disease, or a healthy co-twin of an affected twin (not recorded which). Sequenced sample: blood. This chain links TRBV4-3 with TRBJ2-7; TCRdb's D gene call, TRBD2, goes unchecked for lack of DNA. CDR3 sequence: CASSQDLQGLAGSHIF.